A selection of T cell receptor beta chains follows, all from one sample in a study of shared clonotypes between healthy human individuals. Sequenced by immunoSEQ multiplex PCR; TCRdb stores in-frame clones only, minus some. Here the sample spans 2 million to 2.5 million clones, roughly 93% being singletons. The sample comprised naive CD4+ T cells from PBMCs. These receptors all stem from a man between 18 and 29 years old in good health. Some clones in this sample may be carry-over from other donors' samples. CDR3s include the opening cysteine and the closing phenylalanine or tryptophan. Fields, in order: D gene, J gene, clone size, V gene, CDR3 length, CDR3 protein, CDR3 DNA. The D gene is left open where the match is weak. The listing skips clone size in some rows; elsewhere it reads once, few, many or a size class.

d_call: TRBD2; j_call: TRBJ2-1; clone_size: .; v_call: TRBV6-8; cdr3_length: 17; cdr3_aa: CASSRTSGRTLSHEQFF; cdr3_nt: TGTGCCAGCAGCCGCACTAGCGGGAGAACCCTCTCACATGAGCAGTTCTTC
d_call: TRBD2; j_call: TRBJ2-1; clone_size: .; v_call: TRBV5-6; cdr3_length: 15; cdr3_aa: CASSLLTSGYNEQFF; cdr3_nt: TGTGCCAGCAGCTTGTTAACTAGCGGGTACAATGAGCAGTTCTTC
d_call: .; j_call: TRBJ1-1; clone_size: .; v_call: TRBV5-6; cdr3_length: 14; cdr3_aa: CASSLDWGNTEAFF; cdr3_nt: TGTGCCAGCAGCCTGGATTGGGGAAACACTGAAGCTTTCTTT
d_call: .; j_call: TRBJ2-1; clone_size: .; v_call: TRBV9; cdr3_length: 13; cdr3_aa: CASSVGGTVEQFF; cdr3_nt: TGTGCCAGCAGCGTAGGAGGGACGGTTGAGCAGTTCTTC
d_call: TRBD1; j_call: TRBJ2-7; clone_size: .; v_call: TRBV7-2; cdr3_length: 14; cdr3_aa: CASSPGQGWGEQYF; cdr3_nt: TGTGCCAGCAGCCCGGGACAGGGGTGGGGCGAGCAGTACTTC
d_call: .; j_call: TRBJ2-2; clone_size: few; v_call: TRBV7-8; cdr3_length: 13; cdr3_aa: CASSLRLTGELFF; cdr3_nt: TGTGCCAGCAGCTTACGATTAACCGGGGAGCTGTTTTTT
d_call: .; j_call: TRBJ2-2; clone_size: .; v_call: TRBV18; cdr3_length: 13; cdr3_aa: CASSANKAGELFF; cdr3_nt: TGTGCCAGCTCAGCCAACAAGGCCGGGGAGCTGTTTTTT
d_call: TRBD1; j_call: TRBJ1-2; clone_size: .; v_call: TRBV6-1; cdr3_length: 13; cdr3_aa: CASRVTGAYGYTF; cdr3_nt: TGTGCCAGCAGAGTGACAGGGGCATATGGCTACACCTTC
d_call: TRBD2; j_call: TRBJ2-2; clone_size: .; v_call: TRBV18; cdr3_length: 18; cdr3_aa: CASSPPMGLAGDTGELFF; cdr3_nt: TGTGCCAGCTCACCACCGATGGGACTAGCGGGAGACACCGGGGAGCTGTTTTTT
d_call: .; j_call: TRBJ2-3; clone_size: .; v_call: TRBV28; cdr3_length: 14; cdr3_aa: CASSLGGLTDTQYF; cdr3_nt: TGTGCCAGCAGTTTGGGGGGACTGACAGATACGCAGTATTTT
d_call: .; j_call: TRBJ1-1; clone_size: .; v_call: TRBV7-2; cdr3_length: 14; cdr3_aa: CASSFSGSGTEAFF; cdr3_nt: TGTGCCAGCAGCTTCTCGGGCAGTGGTACTGAAGCTTTCTTT
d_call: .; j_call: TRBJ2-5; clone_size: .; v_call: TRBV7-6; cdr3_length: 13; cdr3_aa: CASSFGAPETQYF; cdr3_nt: TGTGCCAGCAGCTTTGGGGCCCCCGAGACCCAGTACTTC
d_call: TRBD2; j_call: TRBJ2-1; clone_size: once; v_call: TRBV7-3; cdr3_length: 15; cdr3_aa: CASSLNGRAYNEQFF; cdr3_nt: TGTGCCAGCAGCTTAAACGGGAGGGCTTACAATGAGCAGTTCTTC
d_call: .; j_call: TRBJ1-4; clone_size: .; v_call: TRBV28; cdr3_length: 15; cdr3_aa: CASSPRTVLNEKLFF; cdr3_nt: TGTGCCAGCAGTCCCCGGACAGTTTTAAATGAAAAACTGTTTTTT
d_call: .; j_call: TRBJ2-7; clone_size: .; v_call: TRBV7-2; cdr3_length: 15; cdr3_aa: CASSLALREGDEQYF; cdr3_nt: TGTGCCAGCAGCTTAGCGTTGCGGGAAGGCGACGAGCAGTACTTC
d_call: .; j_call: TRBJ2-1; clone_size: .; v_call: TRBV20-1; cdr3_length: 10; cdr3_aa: CSAPMGEQFF; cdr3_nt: TGCAGTGCTCCCATGGGTGAGCAGTTCTTC
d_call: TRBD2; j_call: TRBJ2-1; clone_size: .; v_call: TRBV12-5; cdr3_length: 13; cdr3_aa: CASGLLADNEQFF; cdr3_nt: TGTGCTAGTGGACTTCTAGCGGACAATGAGCAGTTCTTC
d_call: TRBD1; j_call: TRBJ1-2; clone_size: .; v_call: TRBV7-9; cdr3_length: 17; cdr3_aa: CASSLAGTGLANYGYTF; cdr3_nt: TGTGCCAGCAGCTTAGCTGGGACAGGCCTTGCTAACTATGGCTACACCTTC
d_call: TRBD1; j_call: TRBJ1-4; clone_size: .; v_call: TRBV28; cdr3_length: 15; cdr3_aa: CASSRPGGPNEKLFF; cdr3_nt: TGTGCCAGCAGCCGTCCAGGGGGCCCTAATGAAAAACTGTTTTTT
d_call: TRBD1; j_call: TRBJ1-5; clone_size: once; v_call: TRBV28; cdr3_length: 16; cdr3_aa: CASREWGQGKNQPQHF; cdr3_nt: TGTGCCAGCAGGGAATGGGGACAGGGGAAAAATCAGCCCCAGCATTTT
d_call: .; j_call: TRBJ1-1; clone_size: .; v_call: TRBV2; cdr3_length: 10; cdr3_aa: CASSVTEAFF; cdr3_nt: TGTGCCAGCAGTGTCACTGAAGCTTTCTTT
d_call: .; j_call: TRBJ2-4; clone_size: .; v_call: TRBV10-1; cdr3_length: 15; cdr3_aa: CASSECRLAKNIQYF; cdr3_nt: TGCGCCAGCAGTGAGTGTCGCTTAGCCAAAAACATTCAGTACTTC
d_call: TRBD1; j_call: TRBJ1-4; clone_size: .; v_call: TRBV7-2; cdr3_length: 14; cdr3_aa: CASSFDRGDEKLFF; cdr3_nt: TGTGCCAGCAGCTTCGACAGGGGGGATGAAAAACTGTTTTTT
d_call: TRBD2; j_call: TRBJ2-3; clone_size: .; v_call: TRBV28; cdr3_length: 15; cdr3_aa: CASSLAGGRADTQYF; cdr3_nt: TGTGCCAGCAGCCTAGCGGGAGGCCGGGCAGATACGCAGTATTTT
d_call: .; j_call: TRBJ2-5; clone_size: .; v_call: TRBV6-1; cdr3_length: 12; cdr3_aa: CASSWQGETQYF; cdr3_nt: TGTGCCAGCAGTTGGCAGGGGGAGACCCAGTACTTC
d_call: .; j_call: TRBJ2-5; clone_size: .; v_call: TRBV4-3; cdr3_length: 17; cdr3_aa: CASSQERAGSGQETQYF; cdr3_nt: TGCGCCAGCAGCCAAGAACGAGCCGGGAGCGGGCAAGAGACCCAGTACTTC
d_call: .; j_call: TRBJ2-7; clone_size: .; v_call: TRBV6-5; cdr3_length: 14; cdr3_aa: CASSRRQSSYEQYF; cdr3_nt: TGTGCCAGCAGTCGCCGACAGAGCTCCTACGAGCAGTACTTC
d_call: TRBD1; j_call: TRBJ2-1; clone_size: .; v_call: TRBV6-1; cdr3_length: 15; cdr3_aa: CASSAQGQLYNEQFF; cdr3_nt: TGTGCCAGCAGCGCCCAGGGACAGCTCTACAATGAGCAGTTCTTC
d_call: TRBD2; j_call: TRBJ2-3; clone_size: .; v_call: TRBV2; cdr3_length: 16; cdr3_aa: CASRQGLALSTDTQYF; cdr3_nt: TGTGCCAGCAGGCAAGGACTAGCGTTAAGCACAGATACGCAGTATTTT
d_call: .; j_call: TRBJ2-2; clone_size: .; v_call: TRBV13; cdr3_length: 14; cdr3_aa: CASSPQRRFGELFF; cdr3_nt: TGTGCCAGCAGCCCCCAAAGGAGGTTCGGGGAGCTGTTTTTT